This T cell receptor beta chain was recovered during a study of identical twins. The V and J ends lost 4 bases and 0 bases respectively, with 13 bases between them. Looked up from germline, CDR1 is SGHNT and CDR2 is YYREEE (reference sequence). There are 15 residues in the CDR3. From the 5' RACE reads, TCRdb called clonotypes with MiXCR, one entry per CDR3 protein. The sample comprises 1,800,000 or so distinct CDR3 sequences, roughly 35% of which are singletons, and about 0.3% rests with the top ten. The sequence was obtained from a newborn girl in good health. The chain carries TRBV5-4 and TRBJ1-2, with a possible D match to TRBD1 (5 bases). The specimen sequenced was cord blood. DNA of the CDR3: TGTGCCAGCAGCCCCCAGACAGCCTCTAACTATGGCTACACCTTC. Amino acid sequence: CASSPQTASNYGYTF.